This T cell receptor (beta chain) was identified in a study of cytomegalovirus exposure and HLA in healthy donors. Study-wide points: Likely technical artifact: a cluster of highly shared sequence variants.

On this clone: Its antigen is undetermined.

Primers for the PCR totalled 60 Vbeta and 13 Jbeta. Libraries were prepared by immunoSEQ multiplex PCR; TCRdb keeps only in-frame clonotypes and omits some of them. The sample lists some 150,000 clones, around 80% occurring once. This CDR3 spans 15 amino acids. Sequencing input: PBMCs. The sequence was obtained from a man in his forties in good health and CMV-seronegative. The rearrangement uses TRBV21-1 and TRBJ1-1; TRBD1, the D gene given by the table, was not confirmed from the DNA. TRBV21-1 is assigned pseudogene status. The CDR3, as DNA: TGTGCCAGCAGCAAAGGGGACAGGGTGGGCACTGAAGCTTTCTTT. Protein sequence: CASSKGDRVGTEAFF.